These 6 T cell receptor beta chains were all obtained from the same sample, sequenced in a study of long-term antiretroviral therapy in people with HIV. Version v3.0 of the immunoSEQ assay was performed at survey level. The data were produced by immunoSEQ multiplex PCR, yet TCRdb's version contains in-frame clones alone and is incomplete. This repertoire shows approximately 19,000 clones, around 87% found once; its top ten account for less than 4%. This specimen was unsorted PBMCs, taken 2.5 to 2.7 years after starting antiretroviral therapy. Source of these receptors: a woman aged 45-65 years with HIV.

The V gene is TRBV4-1, the J gene TRBJ2-1; tentatively, D is TRBD2 (5 bases). The CDR3 length is 14 residues. Germline loops: CDR1 MGHRA, CDR2 YSYEKL. The V and J ends lost 4 bases and 7 bases respectively, with 14 bases between them. DNA for the CDR3: TGCGCCAGCAGCCCCAGAGAGGGCCTGAATGAGCAGTTCTTC. Residues: CASSPREGLNEQFF.

This clone was observed a handful of times. This sequence joins TRBV7-6 and TRBJ2-7; D is undetermined. The CDR3 has 14 amino acids. V was pared by 0 bases and J by 0 bases, with 6 bases between. In germline, CDR1 is SGHVS, CDR2 FNYEAQ. In DNA form, the CDR3 reads TGTGCCAGCAGCTTAGCCCGGAGCTCCTACGAGCAGTACTTC. It is translated as CASSLARSSYEQYF. Supplemented by reference TRBV7-6 and TRBJ2-7, the full variable domain reads GAGVSQSPRYKVTKRGQDVALRCDPISGHVSLYWYRQALGQGPEFLTYFNYEAQQDKSGLPNDRFSAERPEGSISTLTIQRTEQRDSAMYRCASSLARSSYEQYFGPGTRLTVT.

J is TRBJ2-7 and V is TRBV5-1; 9 nucleotides match TRBD1. Germline assignment: CDR1 SGHRS and CDR2 YFSETQ. The trim removed 4 bases at V and 7 bases at J, leaving 9 bases unmatched. This CDR3 contains 14 residues. CDR3 DNA sequence: TGCGCCAGCAGCCCGGGACAGGGACCAGCTGAGCAGTACTTC. As protein: CASSPGQGPAEQYF.

This chain connects TRBV28 to TRBJ2-7; 8 nucleotides agree with TRBD2. CDR1 and CDR2 from the germline V gene are MDHEN and SYDVKM. This CDR3 has 14 amino acids. After removal of 2 bases from V and 5 bases from J, the junction contained 5 bases not matched to a gene. The CDR3 spells CASSLVLAGNEQYF. Written as DNA, the CDR3 is TGTGCCAGCAGTTTAGTGTTAGCGGGGAACGAGCAGTACTTC.

This sequence joins TRBV4-2 and TRBJ2-1, with D tentatively TRBD2 (5 bases). Trimming removed 5 bases at V and 8 bases at J, with 19 bases between. The CDR3 is 15 residues long. Germline CDR1 and CDR2: LGHNA and YNFKEQ. The CDR3 region is CASSYEPPGVDEQFF. The CDR3 DNA sequence: TGTGCCAGCAGCTATGAACCCCCCGGGGTTGATGAGCAGTTCTTC.

The chain links TRBV5-3 to TRBJ1-3; unclear D gene. Being an ORF, TRBV5-3 has a function that is uncertain. The CDR3 has 17 residues. The V end was cut by 1 base, the J end by 3 bases, with 17 bases between. Here the CDR3 DNA reads TGTGCCAGAAGCTTGTCGTTATTGAGGAGTAATGGAAACACCATATATTTT. Protein sequence: CARSLSLLRSNGNTIYF.